This T cell receptor beta chain was captured in a study of early T cells in non-severe SARS-CoV-2 infection. Unique molecular identifiers tagged individual cDNA molecules. TCRdb passed the 5' RACE reads through MiXCR, listing each CDR3 protein once. The top ten clones hold roughly 13% of a sample with fewer than 55,000 distinct CDR3 sequences, approximately 11% of them seen once. Germline V gives CDR1 SGHAT, CDR2 FQNNGV. After removal of 5 bases from V and 2 bases from J, the junction contained 14 bases not matched to a gene. The CDR3 runs to 18 residues. This clonotype appeared many times. The antigen is undetermined. General study findings and limits: Missing private and CD4 specificities, VDJdb matching favored anti-spike CD8 responses.

The sequencing input was whole blood. The V and J genes are TRBV11-2 and TRBJ2-7; 11 bases line up with TRBD2. This TCR was sampled from an adult who was a healthcare worker with PCR-confirmed SARS-CoV-2 infection or an uninfected control (not recorded which). CDR3 loop: CASSPINRLAGTTYEQYF. CDR3 DNA: TGTGCCAGCAGCCCCATTAATAGACTAGCGGGGACTACCTACGAGCAGTACTTC. The entire variable domain, with the rest obtained from reference TRBV11-2 and TRBJ2-7, is as follows: EAGVAQSPRYKIIEKRQSVAFWCNPISGHATLYWYQQILGQGPKLLIQFQNNGVVDDSQLPKDRFSAERLKGVDSTLKIQPAKLEDSAVYLCASSPINRLAGTTYEQYFGPGTRLTVT.